This note documents a single T cell receptor beta chain sequence. The source of the sample is a study of blood T cell repertoires in COVID-19. Study in general: Italy, Spain and the United States were the sources of the convalescent and acute COVID-19 samples. The cDNA or gDNA used as material had been derived from T cells, B-cell-depleted T cells, or PBMCs.

The V gene end was trimmed by 2 bases and the J gene end by 2 bases; junction bases not matched to a gene: 14. This CDR3 comprises 19 residues. Germline V CDR1 and CDR2: LGHNT, FRNRAP. Original handling: The assay estimated nucleated cells by amplifying reference gene primers. Using immunoSEQ multiplex PCR, the repertoire was profiled, and TCRdb retains in-frame clones only, with some absent. The V and J calls and clone size were taken over from that table, and D and trimming were inferred from the DNA. The repertoire holds about 180,000 clones, with 70% to 85% as singletons. The sequenced sample was peripheral blood. The TCR originated in a human donor in a cohort sampled during active COVID-19. The chain joins TRBV12-5 to TRBJ2-3, with 9 bases that match TRBD1. CDR3 residues: CASGLTTGGAGIDTDTQYF. The CDR3 bases are TGTGCTAGTGGTTTGACCACAGGGGGCGCTGGGATCGACACAGATACGCAGTATTTT.